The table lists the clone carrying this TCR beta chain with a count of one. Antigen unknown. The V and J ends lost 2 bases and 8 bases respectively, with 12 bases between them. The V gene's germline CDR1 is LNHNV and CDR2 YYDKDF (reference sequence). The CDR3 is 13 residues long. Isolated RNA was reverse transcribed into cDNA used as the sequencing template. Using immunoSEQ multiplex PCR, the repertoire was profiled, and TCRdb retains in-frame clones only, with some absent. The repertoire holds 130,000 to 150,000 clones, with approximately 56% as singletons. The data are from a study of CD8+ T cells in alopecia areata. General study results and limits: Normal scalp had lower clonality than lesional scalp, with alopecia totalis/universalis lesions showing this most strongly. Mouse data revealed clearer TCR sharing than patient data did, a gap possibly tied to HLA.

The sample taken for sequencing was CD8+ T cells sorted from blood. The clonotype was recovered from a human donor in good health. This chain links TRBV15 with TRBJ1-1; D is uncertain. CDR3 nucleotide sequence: TGTGCCACCAGCAGATCTCCACTACTAGAAGCTTTCTTT. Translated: CATSRSPLLEAFF.